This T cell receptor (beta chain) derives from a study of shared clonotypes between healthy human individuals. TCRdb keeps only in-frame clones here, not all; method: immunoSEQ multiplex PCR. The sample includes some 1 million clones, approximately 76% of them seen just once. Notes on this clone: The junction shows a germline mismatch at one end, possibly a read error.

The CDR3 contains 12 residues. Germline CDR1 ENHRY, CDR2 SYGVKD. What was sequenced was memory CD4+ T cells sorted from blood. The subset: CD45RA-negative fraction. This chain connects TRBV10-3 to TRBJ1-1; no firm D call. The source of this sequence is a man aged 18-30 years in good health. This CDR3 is CAMSGLNTEAFF. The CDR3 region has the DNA TGTGCCATGAGTGGCCTGAACACTGAAGCTTTCTTT.